The 31 T cell receptor beta chains below all came from one sample that was sequenced in a study of CD8+ T cells in alopecia areata listed by TCRdb under 2018. The intended sense of this specimen's treatment or condition label: oral pan-JAK inhibitor, 5-10 mg twice daily. Receptor libraries were prepared by the immunoSEQ multiplex PCR assay. RNA was extracted from all samples and reverse transcribed into cDNA as template for TCR sequencing. TCRdb's version of the immuneACCESS table is confined to in-frame rearrangements and falls short of the full clone set. An unresolved V gene accounts for under half of the shortfall where checked; the remainder is of unknown origin. The sample data list approximately 100,000 clones, and about nine tenths of these were observed just once. The ten most abundant clones make up roughly 11% of the sample. The material sequenced was CD8+ T cells sorted from blood, taken between weeks 30 and 35, from a patient treated with tofacitinib. These receptors all stem from a human donor with alopecia areata.

This clone was recorded a few times. The chain joins TRBV11-2 to TRBJ2-7; D assignment may be TRBD1 or TRBD2 (5 bases each). This CDR3 has 16 amino acids. V dropped 5 bases and J dropped 5 bases, with 22 bases sitting between them. Germline V gene sequence: CDR1 SGHAT, CDR2 FQNNGV. CDR3 amino acids: CASSPRWQGAVHEQYF. CDR3 DNA: TGTGCCAGCAGCCCGCGGTGGCAGGGAGCGGTCCACGAGCAGTACTTC.

Points on this clone: One junction end disagrees with the germline gene, perhaps due to a read error. The chain recombines TRBV5-4 with TRBJ2-7; D possibly uses TRBD1 or TRBD2 (5 bases each). The CDR3 has 14 residues. Germline-derived CDR1 and CDR2 are SGHNT and YYREEE (reference sequence). For the CDR3, the DNA is TGTGCCAGCAGCCCCCCCGGGGCCTCCCACGAGCAGTACTTC. The encoded protein is CASSPPGASHEQYF.

The chain is built from TRBV27 and TRBJ2-2; no reliable D call. The CDR3 consists of 15 residues. Germline CDR1 reads MNHEY; CDR2 reads SMNVEV (reference sequence). V was shortened by 2 bases and J by 5 bases, with 12 bases between the two germline ends. The CDR3 nucleotides read TGTGCCAGCAGTTTAGGCATAACCGGAACCGGGGAGCTGTTTTTT. Residues: CASSLGITGTGELFF.

The rearrangement links TRBV7-2 to TRBJ2-7; no definite D call. The ends were cut back, 4 bases at V and 2 bases at J, with 3 bases in the middle. In germline, CDR1 is SGHTA, CDR2 FQGNSA. This CDR3 contains 11 residues. This CDR3 is CASSWTYEQYF. The DNA for the CDR3 is TGTGCCAGCAGCTGGACCTACGAGCAGTACTTC.

The chain couples TRBV11-2 to TRBJ2-1; D may be TRBD1 (6 bases). V was pared by 6 bases and J by 7 bases, with 10 bases between. Germline V gene lookup returns CDR1 SGHAT and CDR2 FQNNGV. This CDR3 spans 12 amino acids. CDR3 residues: CASRNQGNEQFF. CDR3 DNA: TGTGCCAGCAGGAACCAGGGGAATGAGCAGTTCTTC.

This clone has only one observation. The chain carries TRBV28 and TRBJ1-2; 9 bases map to TRBD1. The V segment lost 7 bases and the J segment 2 bases; nucleotides outside the gene matches: 17. CDR1 is MDHEN and CDR2 is SYDVKM in the germline V gene. This CDR3 is 18 amino acids long. CDR3 sequence (DNA): TGTGCCAGCACTCATCAAGACACGGGGACAGGGTGGAACTATGGCTACACCTTC. Translated: CASTHQDTGTGWNYGYTF.

V gene TRBV27 combines with J gene TRBJ2-1; D is uncertain. The germline V gene has CDR1 MNHEY and CDR2 SMNVEV (reference sequence). This CDR3 is built from 11 residues. V was pared by 3 bases and J by 10 bases, with 7 bases between. The CDR3 reads CASSFLGEQFF. The CDR3 nucleotides read TGTGCCAGCAGTTTCCTAGGGGAGCAGTTCTTC.

The rearrangement links TRBV10-2 to TRBJ2-7; TRBD1 aligns across 7 bases. Germline V gene lookup returns CDR1 WSHSY and CDR2 SAAADI. V trimming: 0 bases; J trimming: 2 bases; junction bases outside the gene matches: 13. This CDR3 region has 18 residues. For the CDR3, the DNA is TGCGCCAGCAGTGAGTCGACGAGGGGGCGGACCCTCCCCTACGAGCAGTACTTC. Translating gives CASSESTRGRTLPYEQYF.

V is TRBV27 and J is TRBJ2-7, with D possibly TRBD2 on 6 matching bases. V lost 7 bases, J lost 1 base, and 8 bases lay in between. This CDR3 has 12 residues. Germline values: CDR1 MNHEY, CDR2 SMNVEV (reference sequence). Here the CDR3 reads CASTGTSYEQYF. The CDR3 DNA reads TGTGCCAGCACAGGGACTTCCTACGAGCAGTACTTC.

The J gene is TRBJ2-2, the V gene TRBV29-1; 10 bases are shared with TRBD2. The CDR3 loop spans 16 amino acids. Germline CDR1 and CDR2: SQVTM and ANQGSEA. V trimming: 4 bases; J trimming: 0 bases; junction bases outside the gene matches: 5. The CDR3 loop is CSVGLAGAPNTGELFF. As DNA, the CDR3 is TGCAGCGTTGGTCTAGCGGGAGCGCCGAACACCGGGGAGCTGTTTTTT.

The chain joins TRBV9 to TRBJ2-7; tentatively, D is TRBD2 (5 bases). Germline V gene sequence: CDR1 SGDLS, CDR2 YYNGEE. The CDR3 runs 15 residues. The V gene lost 4 bases and the J gene lost 2 bases, with 16 bases spanning the gap. CDR3 region: CASSSRMGAAYEQYF. The CDR3 region has the DNA TGTGCCAGCAGCTCACGTATGGGAGCAGCCTACGAGCAGTACTTC.

This sequence joins TRBV5-1 and TRBJ1-1; D unclear. Germline V gene lookup returns CDR1 SGHRS and CDR2 YFSETQ. The CDR3 spans 14 residues. Trimming took off 1 base at V and 6 bases at J, with 13 bases between the two ends. The CDR3 bases are TGCGCCAGCAGCTTGTTCGGCAGTTGGTCTGAAGCTTTCTTT. This codes for CASSLFGSWSEAFF.

The V call is TRBV10-2, the J call TRBJ1-1; D perhaps matches TRBD1 (6 bases). Trimming stripped 7 bases from V and 4 bases from J, with 16 bases between. The CDR3 length is 14 residues. Per the germline V gene, CDR1 is WSHSY and CDR2 is SAAADI. This CDR3 is CASTPNRVGTEAFF. The CDR3 nucleotides read TGCGCCAGCACTCCGAACAGGGTAGGCACTGAAGCTTTCTTT.

The V call is TRBV13, the J call TRBJ2-7, with TRBD1 matching over 10 bases. The CDR3 covers 18 residues. V shed 5 bases, J shed 3 bases, and the junction held 16 bases outside the gene matches. From germline, CDR1 is PRHDT and CDR2 FYEKMQ (reference sequence). The CDR3 is CASSPGRGQGLPFYEQYF. In DNA, the CDR3 is TGTGCCAGCAGCCCCGGTAGGGGACAGGGGCTCCCCTTCTACGAGCAGTACTTC.

This sequence joins TRBV11-2 and TRBJ2-3, with no clear D. Per the germline V gene, CDR1 is SGHAT and CDR2 is FQNNGV. Between the trimmed V and J ends, which lost 3 bases and 4 bases, there was a span of 2 bases. This CDR3 comprises 11 residues. The CDR3 sequence is CASSLSDTQYF. The CDR3 bases are TGTGCCAGCAGCTTGTCAGATACGCAGTATTTT.

This clone was counted a few times. This sequence joins TRBV2 and TRBJ1-2, with D uncertain. Trimming left V 8 bases short and J 2 bases short, with 18 bases between. The germline V gene has CDR1 SNHLY and CDR2 FYNNEI. CDR3 length equals 15 residues. The CDR3 region is CASPRREGQNYGYTF. In nucleotides, the CDR3 is TGTGCCAGCCCCCGCCGCGAAGGGCAAAACTATGGCTACACCTTC.

The chain has TRBV9 and TRBJ1-5; TRBD1 might be the D (5 bases). This CDR3 contains 16 residues. The V gene lost 2 bases and the J gene lost 6 bases, with 18 bases spanning the gap. Germline values: CDR1 SGDLS, CDR2 YYNGEE. CDR3 sequence: CASSVGAGRGSQPQHF. CDR3 bases: TGTGCCAGCAGCGTTGGGGCAGGCCGAGGGAGTCAGCCCCAGCATTTT.

The J gene is TRBJ2-3, the V gene TRBV15; 9 bases map to TRBD1. With 5 bases clipped from V and 1 base from J, the junction kept 7 bases outside the gene matches. The CDR3 runs to 16 residues. Looked up from germline, CDR1 is LNHNV and CDR2 is YYDKDF (reference sequence). The CDR3 DNA sequence: TGTGCCACCAGCGGGTCACAGGGGGCGGGCACAGATACGCAGTATTTT. Its translation: CATSGSQGAGTDTQYF.

V and J are TRBV30 and TRBJ1-1; 7 bases line up with TRBD1. There are 12 residues in the CDR3. The germline CDR1 and CDR2 sequences are GTSNPN and SVGIG (reference sequence). V dropped 3 bases and J dropped 13; count of bases not matched to a gene: 11. The CDR3 DNA is TGTGCCTGGAGCCCTACCGGGACAGACGTTTTCTTT. Translated: CAWSPTGTDVFF.

About this clone: At one end the junction does not follow the germline gene, possibly because of a read error. The chain employs TRBV7-7 and TRBJ2-7; D not certain. The CDR3 totals 13 residues. In germline, CDR1 is SSHAT, CDR2 FNYEAQ (reference sequence). The CDR3: CASSSNIAYEQYF. The CDR3, as DNA: TGTGCTAGCAGCTCAAATATAGCCTACGAGCAGTACTTC.

The rearrangement uses TRBV11-2 and TRBJ2-1; D is uncertain. V lost 4 bases, J lost 2 bases, and 21 bases lay in between. The CDR3 totals 18 residues. Germline CDR1 and CDR2: SGHAT and FQNNGV. CDR3 sequence: CASSSTASWVPAYNEQFF. The CDR3, as DNA: TGTGCCAGCAGCTCCACCGCTAGTTGGGTCCCAGCCTACAATGAGCAGTTCTTC.

The rearrangement uses TRBV7-6 and TRBJ2-1; D remains ambiguous. From germline, CDR1 is SGHVS and CDR2 FNYEAQ. The CDR3 consists of 14 residues. The V end was cut by 1 base, the J end by 6 bases, with 10 bases between. CDR3 sequence: CASSLVRVGNEQFF. The CDR3 DNA is TGTGCCAGCAGCTTAGTTCGGGTCGGCAATGAGCAGTTCTTC.

The chain couples TRBV30 to TRBJ2-4; D ambiguous. V was trimmed by 3 bases and J by 1 base, leaving 7 bases between them. Germline assignment: CDR1 GTSNPN and CDR2 SVGIG (reference sequence). This CDR3 contains 13 residues. The CDR3 DNA reads as TGTGCCTGGAGCGAATCTGCCAAAAACATTCAGTACTTC. Amino acids: CAWSESAKNIQYF. Full variable domain (missing parts from reference TRBV30 and TRBJ2-4): SQTIHQWPATLVQPVGSPLSLECTVEGTSNPNLYWYRQAAGRGLQLLFYSVGIGQISSEVPQNLSASRPQDRQFILSSKKLLLSDSGFYLCAWSESAKNIQYFGAGTRLSVL.

The chain is built from TRBV11-2 and TRBJ2-1, with no clear D. Germline CDR1 is SGHAT and CDR2 is FQNNGV. Trimming stripped 5 bases from V and 4 bases from J, with 18 bases between. The CDR3 consists of 16 residues. The CDR3 here is CASSHELAQGYNEQFF. CDR3 coding DNA: TGTGCCAGCAGCCACGAATTGGCACAAGGGTACAATGAGCAGTTCTTC.

The chain recombines TRBV4-1 with TRBJ2-3; D unresolved. V was shortened by 1 base and J by 0 bases, with 11 bases between the two germline ends. From germline, CDR1 is MGHRA and CDR2 YSYEKL. The CDR3 sequence is 16 residues long. The CDR3 loop is CASSQVAASSTDTQYF. The CDR3 nucleotides are TGCGCCAGCAGCCAAGTCGCAGCCTCTAGCACAGATACGCAGTATTTT.

The chain joins TRBV14 to TRBJ2-7, with D perhaps matching TRBD1 (5 bases). The CDR3 is made up of 14 amino acids. Germline CDR1 reads SGHDN; CDR2 reads FVKESK. The ends were cut back, 5 bases at V and 7 bases at J, with 18 bases in the middle. The CDR3, as DNA: TGTGCCAGCAGCGCGACAGTAACGACCTGGGAGCAGTACTTC. Its translation: CASSATVTTWEQYF.

J is TRBJ2-7 and V is TRBV2; perhaps TRBD1 as D (6 bases). Trimming cost V 10 bases and J 0 bases, with 13 bases left between them. The germline CDR1 and CDR2 sequences are SNHLY and FYNNEI. The CDR3 sequence is 13 residues long. The CDR3, as DNA: TGTGCCATACCTACAGGGTACTCCTACGAGCAGTACTTC. Translated: CAIPTGYSYEQYF.

V gene TRBV27 combines with J gene TRBJ2-1; 7 bases fit TRBD1. Germline loops: CDR1 MNHEY, CDR2 SMNVEV (reference sequence). With 3 bases clipped from V and 0 bases from J, the junction kept 20 bases outside the gene matches. This CDR3 comprises 21 residues. As DNA, the CDR3 is TGTGCCAGCAGTTTGTTTGTCCCCAGTACGAGGGGGCCCCACTCCTACAATGAGCAGTTCTTC. Protein: CASSLFVPSTRGPHSYNEQFF.

This sequence joins TRBV7-9 and TRBJ2-3, with D unresolved. Germline V gene data show CDR1 as SEHNR and CDR2 as FQNEAQ (reference sequence). The CDR3 runs to 15 residues. Deletions cut 5 bases from V and 2 bases from J, with 14 bases between. CDR3 amino acids: CASSRPPSATDTQYF. As DNA, the CDR3 is TGTGCCAGCAGCCGACCCCCGTCGGCCACAGATACGCAGTATTTT.

The chain combines TRBV7-2 with TRBJ2-7, with TRBD1 matching 8 bases. The trim removed 5 bases at V and 6 bases at J, leaving 6 bases unmatched. This CDR3 has 13 amino acids. In germline, CDR1 is SGHTA, CDR2 FQGNSA. Here the CDR3 reads CASSIGQGFEQYF. DNA of the CDR3: TGTGCCAGCAGCATAGGACAGGGATTCGAGCAGTACTTC.

The chain links TRBV20-1 to TRBJ2-1, with D perhaps given as TRBD1 or TRBD2 (5 bases each). The CDR3 consists of 11 residues. Germline V gene data show CDR1 as DFQATT and CDR2 as SNEGSKA (reference sequence). The V end lost 0 bases, the J end lost 13 bases, and 10 bases lay between the germline ends. CDR3 sequence reads: CSARDLGAQFF. DNA for the CDR3: TGCAGTGCTAGAGATCTCGGGGCCCAGTTCTTC.